This TCR beta chain was observed in a study of cytomegalovirus exposure and HLA in healthy donors. Findings and caveats of the study: A few V segments could not be told apart, such as TRBV6-2 and TRBV6-3, and were left out. A cluster of highly shared sequence variants was likely a sequencing artifact.

Turning to this clone: The antigen is unknown.

It was with 60 Vbeta and 13 Jbeta primers that the PCR ran. Sequencing used immunoSEQ multiplex PCR; TCRdb keeps in-frame clones, though not all of them. There are under 150,000 clones in the sample; 80% occur only once, and just over 2.5% lies in the top ten. The CDR3 sequence is 15 residues long. Germline CDR1 LNHDA, CDR2 SQIVND (reference sequence). V lost 3 bases to trimming and J lost 3 bases; unmatched junction nucleotides: 7. Sequencing was done on a sample of PBMCs. This clonotype was sampled from a man aged 30 to 39 in good health and CMV-seronegative. The chain uses TRBV19 and TRBJ2-7, with TRBD1 matching over 8 bases. This CDR3 is CASSIKDRAVYEQYF. The DNA for the CDR3 is TGTGCCAGTAGTATTAAGGACAGGGCCGTCTACGAGCAGTACTTC.